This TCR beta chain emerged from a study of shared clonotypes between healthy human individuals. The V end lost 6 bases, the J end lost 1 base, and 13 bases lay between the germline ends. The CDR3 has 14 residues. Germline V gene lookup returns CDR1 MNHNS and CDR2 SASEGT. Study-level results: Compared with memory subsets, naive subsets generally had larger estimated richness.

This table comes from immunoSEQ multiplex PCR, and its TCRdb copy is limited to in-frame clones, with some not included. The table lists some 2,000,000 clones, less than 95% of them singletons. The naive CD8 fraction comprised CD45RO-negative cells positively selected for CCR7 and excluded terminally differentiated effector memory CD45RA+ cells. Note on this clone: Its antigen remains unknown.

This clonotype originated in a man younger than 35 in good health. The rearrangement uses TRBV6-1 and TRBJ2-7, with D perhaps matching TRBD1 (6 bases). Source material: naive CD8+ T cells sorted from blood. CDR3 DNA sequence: TGTGCCAGCAGCCACCGGGACAAGTCCTACGAGCAGTACTTC. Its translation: CASSHRDKSYEQYF.